Presented here are 2 T cell receptor beta chains from one specimen sequenced in a study of CD8 T cells in Susac syndrome. A quantity of roughly 0.5 to 1 ug RNA underwent reverse transcription using random hexamers. TCRdb analysed the immunoSEQ multiplex PCR reads with MiXCR anew, one entry per CDR3 protein. Among roughly 200,000 distinct CDR3 sequences, around 90% were seen once, and the ten largest hold approximately 0.09%. Source material: CD4+ T cells from PBMCs. Receptors were obtained from a human donor with Susac syndrome.

V usage is TRBV5-1 and J usage is TRBJ1-1, with D unclear. V was shortened by 0 bases and J by 0 bases, with 18 bases between the two germline ends. CDR1 is SGHRS and CDR2 is YFSETQ in the germline V gene. CDR3 length equals 18 residues. CDR3 residues: CASSLALAADRMNTEAFF. CDR3 DNA sequence: TGCGCCAGCAGCTTGGCCCTGGCCGCGGATAGAATGAACACTGAAGCTTTCTTT.

The rearrangement joins TRBV12-3 or TRBV12-4 to TRBJ2-1, with D unresolved. The CDR3 is made up of 15 amino acids. V gave up 3 bases and J gave up 6 bases, with 15 bases separating them. CDR3 in amino acids: CASSLDPQGLNEQFF. The CDR3 region has the DNA TGTGCCAGCAGTTTGGACCCCCAAGGGCTCAATGAGCAGTTCTTC.